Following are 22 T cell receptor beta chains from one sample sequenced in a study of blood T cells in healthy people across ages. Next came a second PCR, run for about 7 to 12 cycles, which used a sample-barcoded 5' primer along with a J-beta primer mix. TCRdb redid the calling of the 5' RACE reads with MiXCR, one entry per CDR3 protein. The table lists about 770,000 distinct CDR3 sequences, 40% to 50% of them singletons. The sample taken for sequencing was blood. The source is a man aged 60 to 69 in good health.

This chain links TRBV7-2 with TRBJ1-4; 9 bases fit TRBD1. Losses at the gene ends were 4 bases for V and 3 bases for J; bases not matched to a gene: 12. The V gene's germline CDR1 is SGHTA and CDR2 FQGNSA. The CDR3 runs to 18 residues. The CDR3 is CASSSNRQRQGANEKLFF. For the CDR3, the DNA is TGTGCCAGCAGCTCGAACAGACAAAGACAGGGGGCTAATGAAAAACTGTTTTTT. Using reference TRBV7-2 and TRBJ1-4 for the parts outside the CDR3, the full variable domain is GAGVSQSPSNKVTEKGKDVELRCDPISGHTALYWYRQSLGQGLEFLIYFQGNSAPDKSGLPSDRFSAERTGGSVSTLTIQRTQQEDSAVYLCASSSNRQRQGANEKLFFGSGTQLSVL.

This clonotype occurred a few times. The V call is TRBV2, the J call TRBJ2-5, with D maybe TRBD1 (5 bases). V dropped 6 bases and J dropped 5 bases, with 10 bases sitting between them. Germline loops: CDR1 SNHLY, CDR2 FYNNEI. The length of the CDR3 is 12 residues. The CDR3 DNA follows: TGTGCCAGCAGAACCAGGGTTGAGACCCAGTACTTC. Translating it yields CASRTRVETQYF. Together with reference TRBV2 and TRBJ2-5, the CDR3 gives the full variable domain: EPEVTQTPSHQVTQMGQEVILRCVPISNHLYFYWYRQILGQKVEFLVSFYNNEISEKSEIFDDQFSVERPDGSNFTLKIRSTKLEDSAMYFCASRTRVETQYFGPGTRLLVL.

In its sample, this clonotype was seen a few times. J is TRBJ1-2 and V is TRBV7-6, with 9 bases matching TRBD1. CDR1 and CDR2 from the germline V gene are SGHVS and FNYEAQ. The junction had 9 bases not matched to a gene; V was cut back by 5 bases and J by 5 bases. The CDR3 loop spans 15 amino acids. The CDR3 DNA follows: TGTGCCAGCAGCGTCGGGACAGGGAGTGTGTATGGCTACACCTTC. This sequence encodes CASSVGTGSVYGYTF.

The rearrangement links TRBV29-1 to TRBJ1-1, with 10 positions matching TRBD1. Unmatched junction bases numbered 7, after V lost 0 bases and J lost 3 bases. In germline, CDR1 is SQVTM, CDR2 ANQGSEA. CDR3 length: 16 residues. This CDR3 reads CSVEDGDRGAYTEAFF. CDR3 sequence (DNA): TGCAGCGTTGAAGATGGGGACAGGGGCGCCTACACTGAAGCTTTCTTT.

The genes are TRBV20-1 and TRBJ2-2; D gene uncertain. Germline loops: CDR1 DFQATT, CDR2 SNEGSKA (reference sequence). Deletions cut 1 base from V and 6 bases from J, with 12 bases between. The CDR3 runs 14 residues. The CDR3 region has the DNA TGCAGTGCTAGAGGACCTAGTAAATCCGGGGAGCTGTTTTTT. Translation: CSARGPSKSGELFF.

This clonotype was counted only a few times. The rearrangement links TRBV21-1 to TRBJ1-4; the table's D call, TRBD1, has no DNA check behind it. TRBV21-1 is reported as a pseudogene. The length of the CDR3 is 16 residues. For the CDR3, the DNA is TGTGCCAGCAGCACCCCGGCGAAGACAGCGGGGGAAAAACTGTTTTTT. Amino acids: CASSTPAKTAGEKLFF.

The CDR3 DNA reads as TGCAGTGCTGGCCGGGCGGGAGGTACTAGCACAGATACGCAGTATTTT. Residues: CSAGRAGGTSTDTQYF. V is TRBV20-1 and J is TRBJ2-3; 8 bases align to TRBD2. This CDR3 has 16 amino acids. Losses at the gene ends were 5 bases for V and 0 bases for J; bases not matched to a gene: 10. Germline-derived CDR1 and CDR2 are DFQATT and SNEGSKA (reference sequence).

The CDR3 DNA reads as TGTGCCAGCAGCGACAATGGCCCCAACACTGAAGCTTTCTTT. Protein product: CASSDNGPNTEAFF. V and J are TRBV7-2 and TRBJ1-1; no clear D gene. V was pared by 5 bases and J by 2 bases, with 12 bases between. Germline CDR1 SGHTA, CDR2 FQGNSA. The CDR3 loop spans 14 amino acids.

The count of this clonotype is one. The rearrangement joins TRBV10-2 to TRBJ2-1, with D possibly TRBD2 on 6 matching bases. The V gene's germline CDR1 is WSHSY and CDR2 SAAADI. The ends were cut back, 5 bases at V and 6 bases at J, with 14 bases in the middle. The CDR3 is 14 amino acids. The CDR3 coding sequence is TGCGCCAGCAGTAGGGGCGGGGTCGGCAATGAGCAGTTCTTC. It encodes CASSRGGVGNEQFF.

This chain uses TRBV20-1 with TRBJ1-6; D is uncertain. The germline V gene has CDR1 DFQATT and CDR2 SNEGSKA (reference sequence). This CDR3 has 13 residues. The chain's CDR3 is CSATAAMNSPLHF. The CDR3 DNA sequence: TGCAGCGCAACGGCCGCTATGAATTCACCCCTCCACTTT.

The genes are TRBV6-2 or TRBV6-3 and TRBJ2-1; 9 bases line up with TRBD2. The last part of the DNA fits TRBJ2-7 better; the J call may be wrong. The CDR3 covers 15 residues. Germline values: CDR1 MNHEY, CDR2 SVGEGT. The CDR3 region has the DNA TGTGCCAGCAATAAGATGGTAGCGGGGGTCAATGAGCAGTACTTC. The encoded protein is CASNKMVAGVNEQYF.

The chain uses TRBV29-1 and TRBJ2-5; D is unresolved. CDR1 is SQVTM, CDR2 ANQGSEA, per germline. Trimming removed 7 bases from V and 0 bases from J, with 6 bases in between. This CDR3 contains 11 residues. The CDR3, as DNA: TGCAGCGCCAAATACCAAGAGACCCAGTACTTC. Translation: CSAKYQETQYF.

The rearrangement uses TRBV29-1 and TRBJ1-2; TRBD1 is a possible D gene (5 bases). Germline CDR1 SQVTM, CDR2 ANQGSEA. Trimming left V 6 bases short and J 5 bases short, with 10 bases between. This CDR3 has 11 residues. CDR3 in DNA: TGCAGCGTCGCCGGGACTTATGGCTACACCTTC. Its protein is CSVAGTYGYTF.

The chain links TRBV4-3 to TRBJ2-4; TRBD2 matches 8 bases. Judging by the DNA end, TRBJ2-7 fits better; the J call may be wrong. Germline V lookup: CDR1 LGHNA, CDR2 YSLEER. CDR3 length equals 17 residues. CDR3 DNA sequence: TGCGCCAGCAGCCAAGAAGTCGCTAGCGGGTCTTTCTACGAGCAGTACTTC. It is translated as CASSQEVASGSFYEQYF.

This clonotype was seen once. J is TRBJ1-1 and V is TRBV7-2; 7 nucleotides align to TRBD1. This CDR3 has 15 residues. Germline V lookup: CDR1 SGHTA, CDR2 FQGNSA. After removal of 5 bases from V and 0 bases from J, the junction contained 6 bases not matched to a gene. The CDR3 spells CASSPWGQLNTEAFF. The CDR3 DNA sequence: TGTGCCAGCAGCCCCTGGGGACAGTTGAACACTGAAGCTTTCTTT.

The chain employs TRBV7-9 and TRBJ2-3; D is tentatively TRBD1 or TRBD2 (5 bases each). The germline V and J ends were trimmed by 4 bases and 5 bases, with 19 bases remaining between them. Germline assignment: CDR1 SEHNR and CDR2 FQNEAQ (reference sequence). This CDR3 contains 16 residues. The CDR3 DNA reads TGTGCCAGCAGCTCTCCGGGACGGAAGCAAAGAGATACGCAGTATTTT. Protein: CASSSPGRKQRDTQYF.

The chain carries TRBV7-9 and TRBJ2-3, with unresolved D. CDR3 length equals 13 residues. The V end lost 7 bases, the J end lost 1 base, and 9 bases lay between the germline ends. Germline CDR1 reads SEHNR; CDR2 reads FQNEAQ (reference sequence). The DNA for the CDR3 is TGTGCCAGCACAGACAAGGGCACAGATACGCAGTATTTT. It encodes CASTDKGTDTQYF.

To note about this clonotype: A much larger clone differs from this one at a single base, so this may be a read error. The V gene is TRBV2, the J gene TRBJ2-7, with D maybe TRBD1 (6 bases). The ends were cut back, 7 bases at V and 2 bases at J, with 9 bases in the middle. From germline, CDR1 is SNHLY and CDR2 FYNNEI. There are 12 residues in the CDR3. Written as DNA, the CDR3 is TGTGCCAGCACAAGGACAGCCTACGAGCAGTACTTC. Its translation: CASTRTAYEQYF.

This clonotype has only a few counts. The CDR3 coding sequence is TGTGCCAGCAGTCCTCATGACCAAGGGGCCTATGGCTACACCTTC. The encoded protein is CASSPHDQGAYGYTF. V gene TRBV28 combines with J gene TRBJ1-2, with D maybe TRBD1 (5 bases). Trimming pared 5 bases from V and 4 bases from J, leaving 17 bases between. Germline V gene data show CDR1 as MDHEN and CDR2 as SYDVKM. The CDR3 contains 15 residues.

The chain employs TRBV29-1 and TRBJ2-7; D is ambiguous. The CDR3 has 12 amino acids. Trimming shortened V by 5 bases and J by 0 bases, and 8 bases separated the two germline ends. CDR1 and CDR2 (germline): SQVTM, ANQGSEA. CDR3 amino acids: CSVFGDSYEQYF. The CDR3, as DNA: TGCAGCGTTTTTGGGGACTCCTACGAGCAGTACTTC.

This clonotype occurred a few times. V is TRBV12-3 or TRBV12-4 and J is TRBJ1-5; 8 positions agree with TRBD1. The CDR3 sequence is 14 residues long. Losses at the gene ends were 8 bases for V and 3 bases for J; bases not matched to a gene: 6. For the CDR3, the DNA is TGTGCCAGCGGAGAGACAGGGGACAATCAGCCCCAGCATTTT. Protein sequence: CASGETGDNQPQHF.

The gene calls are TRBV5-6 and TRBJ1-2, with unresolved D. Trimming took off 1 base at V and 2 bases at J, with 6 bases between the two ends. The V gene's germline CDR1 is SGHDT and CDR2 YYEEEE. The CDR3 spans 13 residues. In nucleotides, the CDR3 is TGTGCCAGCAGCTTGCCGGTGAACTATGGCTACACCTTC. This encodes CASSLPVNYGYTF.